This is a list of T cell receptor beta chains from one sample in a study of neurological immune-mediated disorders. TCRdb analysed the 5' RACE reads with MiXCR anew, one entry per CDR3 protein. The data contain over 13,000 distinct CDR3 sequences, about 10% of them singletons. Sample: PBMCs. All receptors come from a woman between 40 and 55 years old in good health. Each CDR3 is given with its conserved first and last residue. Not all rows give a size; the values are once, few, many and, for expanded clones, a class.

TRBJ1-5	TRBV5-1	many	CASSLEGGYQPQHF
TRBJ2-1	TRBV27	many	CASRDLVDNEQFF
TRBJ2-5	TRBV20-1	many	CSARGGETQYF
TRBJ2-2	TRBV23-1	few	CASSQSFQGATGELFF
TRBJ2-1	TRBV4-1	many	CASSQAMDYNEQFF
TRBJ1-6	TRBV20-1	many	CSARSASGGRGDSPLHF
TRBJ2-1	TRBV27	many	CASNGYRVGGGEQFF
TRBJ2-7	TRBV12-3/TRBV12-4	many	CASSRDPEQYF
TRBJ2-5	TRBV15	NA	CATSSPDRVGQETQYF
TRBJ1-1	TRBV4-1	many	CASSQPQVMNTEAFF
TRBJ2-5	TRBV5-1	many	CASSSPPGGRETQYF